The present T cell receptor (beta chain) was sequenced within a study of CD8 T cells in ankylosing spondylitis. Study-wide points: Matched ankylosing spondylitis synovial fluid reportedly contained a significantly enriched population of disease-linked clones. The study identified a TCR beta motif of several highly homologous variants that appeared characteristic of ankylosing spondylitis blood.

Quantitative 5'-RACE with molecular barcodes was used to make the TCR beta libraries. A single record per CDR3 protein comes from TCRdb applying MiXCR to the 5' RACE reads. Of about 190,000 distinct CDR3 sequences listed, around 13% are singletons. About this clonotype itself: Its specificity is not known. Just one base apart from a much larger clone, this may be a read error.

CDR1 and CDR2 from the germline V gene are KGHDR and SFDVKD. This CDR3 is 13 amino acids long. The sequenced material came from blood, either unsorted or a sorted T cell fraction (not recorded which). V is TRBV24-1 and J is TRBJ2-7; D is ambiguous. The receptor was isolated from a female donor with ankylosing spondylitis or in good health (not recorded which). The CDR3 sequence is CATSDKISYGQYF. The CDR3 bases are TGTGCCACCAGTGATAAGATCTCCTACGGGCAGTACTTC.